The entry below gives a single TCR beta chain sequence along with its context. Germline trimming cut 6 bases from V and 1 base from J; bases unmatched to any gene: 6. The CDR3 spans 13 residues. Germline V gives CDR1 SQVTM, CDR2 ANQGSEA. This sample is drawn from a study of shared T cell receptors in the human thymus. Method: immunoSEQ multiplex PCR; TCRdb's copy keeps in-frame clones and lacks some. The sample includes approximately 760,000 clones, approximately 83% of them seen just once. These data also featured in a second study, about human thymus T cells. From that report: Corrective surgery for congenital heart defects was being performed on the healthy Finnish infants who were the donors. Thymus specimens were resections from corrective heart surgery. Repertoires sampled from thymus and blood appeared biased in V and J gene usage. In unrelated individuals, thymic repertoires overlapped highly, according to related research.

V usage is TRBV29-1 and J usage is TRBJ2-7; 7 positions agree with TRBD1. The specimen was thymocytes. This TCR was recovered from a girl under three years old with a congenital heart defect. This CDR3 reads CSVSDRKSYEQYF. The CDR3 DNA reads TGCAGCGTCTCGGACAGGAAATCCTACGAGCAGTACTTC.